The subject of this entry is one T cell receptor beta chain. Its antigen is not yet known. No base-level quality is on record; no much larger clone is a single base apart. The data were obtained in a study of blood T cell repertoires in COVID-19 (TCRdb year 2020). With respect to the entire study: Samples covering the acute and convalescent phases of COVID-19 were provided by collaborators in the United States, Italy and Spain. The prospective study material was composed of cDNA or gDNA derived from T cells, B-cell-depleted T cells, or PBMCs. Subjects who had been exposed to COVID-19, were actively infected with it, or had recovered from it provided the deeply sampled blood TCRbeta repertoires that made up the dataset. A freely available public database, intended as a resource for researchers studying the immune response to SARS-CoV-2, is where the repertoires were released. Samples were obtained from the ongoing ImmuneRACE study (first 160 participants) and from roughly 1,300 subjects provided by 6 global collaborators. Nearly every sample came with metadata listing a de-identified subject ID, COVID-19 status, age in years and sex. Where available, HLA class I and class II types were obtained from metadata supplied by the sample provider rather than from assay-based typing.

TCRbeta CDR3 regions were amplified from genomic DNA by means of the immunoSEQ Assay, a bias-controlled multiplex PCR. The study's processing was this. The number of nucleated cells in each sample was estimated from the amplification of reference gene primers within the assay. Sequence reads were collapsed and filtered to measure the absolute abundance of every unique TCRbeta CDR3 rearrangement. Productive Simpson clonality was computed per sample as the square root of Simpson's diversity index over productive rearrangements. As stored in TCRdb, this immuneACCESS dataset retains in-frame rearrangements with V and J assigned. A fraction of the clones does not appear; measured against another copy, unresolved V genes explain less than half of the discrepancy, and the remainder lacks a known reason. The V and J calls and clone size were taken over from that table, and D and trimming were inferred from the DNA. The sample includes about 220,000 clones, with roughly four fifths observed a single time. The ten largest clonotypes hold about 5% of the sample.

Paper-wide results and their limitations: The quantity of clinical and demographic metadata differed by source and by participant and was supplied without curation.

From the cysteine through the phenylalanine, the CDR3 covers 14 amino acids. CDR3 DNA only is kept here, 42 bases in frame from base 1. Germline trimming: 4 bases from V, 4 bases from J; junction bases outside gene matches: 5. Looking up the germline V gene (reference sequence) yields CDR1 SGHKS and CDR2 YYEKEE. At one collaborating source in Seattle, patients were enrolled during active infection and were followed longitudinally through the course of disease. Whole blood was collected in K2EDTA tubes by collaborating institutions according to the institutions' own protocols. For TCRbeta analysis, collaborators shipped samples as frozen whole blood, isolated PBMCs, or DNA extracted from either of those sample types.

The chain joins TRBV5-5 to TRBJ2-5; TRBD1 matches 9 bases in the middle. The sequence came from a woman in her 70s with COVID-19, enrolled during active disease. The sample was peripheral blood. The nucleotides read TGTGCCAGCAGCGGACAGGGGAGGGGAGAGACCCAGTACTTC. Protein translation: CASSGQGRGETQYF.